These 21 T cell receptor beta chains originate from one sample sequenced in a study of T cell repertoires in cytomegalovirus infection. Each CDR3 protein gets one entry after TCRdb re-called the reads with MiXCR. The sample shows approximately 70,000 distinct CDR3 sequences, more than 20% of them seen only once. No antigens are known for them. The sequenced sample consisted of PBMCs, sequenced either directly or after in vitro stimulation (not recorded which). These receptors all stem from a human donor in good health (CMV status not recorded). Some clones in this sample may be carry-over from other donors' samples.

This clonotype showed up just a few times. The V call is TRBV12-3 or TRBV12-4, the J call TRBJ2-5; the D gene is possibly TRBD1 (5 bases). CDR3 length: 13 residues. Trimming removed 6 bases at V and 5 bases at J, with 13 bases between. In DNA, the CDR3 is TGTGCCAGCAGCAGACCATCAGGGGAGACCCAGTACTTC. Translated, it gives CASSRPSGETQYF.

The rearrangement joins TRBV29-1 to TRBJ2-4; D gene unclear. Trimming pared 3 bases from V and 6 bases from J, leaving 9 bases between. The CDR3 length is 12 residues. CDR1 and CDR2 from the germline V gene are SQVTM and ANQGSEA. The chain's CDR3 is CSVDGLGNIQYF. CDR3 DNA: TGCAGCGTTGACGGGCTCGGAAACATTCAGTACTTC.

This clonotype was counted only a few times. V usage is TRBV6-2 or TRBV6-3 and J usage is TRBJ2-1, with 10 bases that match TRBD2. Germline V CDR1 and CDR2: MNHEY, SVGEGT. The J segment lost 6 bases and the V segment lost 5 bases, leaving 7 bases of the junction unmatched. This CDR3 is 15 amino acids long. The DNA for the CDR3 is TGTGCCAGCAGTCCTCTAGCGGGAGACGGCAATGAGCAGTTCTTC. Its translation is CASSPLAGDGNEQFF.

This clonotype was seen more than once but under ten times. This rearrangement joins TRBV4-1 to TRBJ1-2, with D hard to call. This CDR3 contains 13 residues. V was cut by 4 bases and J by 2 bases, with 8 bases left in between. Germline V gene lookup returns CDR1 MGHRA and CDR2 YSYEKL. CDR3 amino acids: CASSLELNYGYTF. The CDR3 DNA reads as TGCGCCAGCAGCCTGGAGTTGAACTATGGCTACACCTTC.

This clonotype was observed once. This CDR3 is CASSVRGGSSYNEQFF. Here the CDR3 DNA reads TGTGCCAGCAGCGTACGGGGCGGGAGCTCCTACAATGAGCAGTTCTTC. This chain uses TRBV9 with TRBJ2-1, with 7 bases aligning to TRBD2. The CDR3 extends over 16 amino acids. The germline V gene encodes CDR1 SGDLS and CDR2 YYNGEE. V shed 1 base, J shed 0 bases, and the junction held 4 bases outside the gene matches.

This clonotype has only a few counts. This rearrangement joins TRBV6-2 or TRBV6-3 to TRBJ2-7, with TRBD1 as a possible D gene (6 bases). Germline V lookup: CDR1 MNHEY, CDR2 SVGEGT. V shed 2 bases and J shed 3 bases, with 11 bases lying between them. This CDR3 is 14 amino acids long. In DNA, the CDR3 is TGTGCCAGCAGTTACGGTACAGGGCTCTACGAGCAGTACTTC. Amino acids: CASSYGTGLYEQYF.

A few counts support this clonotype. The V and J genes are TRBV6-2 or TRBV6-3 and TRBJ2-2; 7 bases map to TRBD1. The germline V gene encodes CDR1 MNHEY and CDR2 SVGEGT. The CDR3 consists of 13 residues. V trimming: 8 bases; J trimming: 6 bases; junction bases outside the gene matches: 6. The CDR3 DNA follows: TGTGCCAGCGGCACAGGGGTTGCCGGGGAGCTGTTTTTT. It yields the protein CASGTGVAGELFF.

This clonotype occurred a few times. The chain joins TRBV10-1 to TRBJ2-2; TRBD2 is a possible D gene (5 bases). V lost 8 bases to trimming and J lost 7 bases, with 14 bases between them. This CDR3 has 13 amino acids. The germline CDR1 and CDR2 sequences are WNHNN and SYGVQD (reference sequence). CDR3 DNA sequence: TGCGCCAGCCTCGTGTGGGGAGACGGGGAGCTGTTTTTT. Amino acids: CASLVWGDGELFF.

This clonotype came up a few times. The chain carries TRBV19 and TRBJ2-1; 8 nucleotides align to TRBD1. Germline assignment: CDR1 LNHDA and CDR2 SQIVND (reference sequence). Trimming removed 3 bases from V and 5 bases from J; junction bases left unmatched: 18. This CDR3 is 19 amino acids long. CDR3 in amino acids: CASSIGRGPARAQNNEQFF. DNA of the CDR3: TGTGCCAGTAGTATTGGCAGGGGGCCGGCACGGGCCCAAAACAATGAGCAGTTCTTC.

The table lists this clonotype with many counts. The chain has TRBV7-9 and TRBJ2-1; a weak D match, TRBD1 (5 bases). The CDR3 runs 17 residues. V lost 0 bases, J lost 1 base, and 13 bases lay in between. The germline V gene encodes CDR1 SEHNR and CDR2 FQNEAQ (reference sequence). CDR3 coding DNA: TGTGCCAGCAGCTTAGCAGAAGGGGAAAGGTCCTACAATGAGCAGTTCTTC. Amino acid sequence: CASSLAEGERSYNEQFF.

The chain has TRBV6-6 and TRBJ2-7; D possibly corresponds to TRBD1 (6 bases). V was clipped by 10 bases and J by 3 bases, with 16 bases between them. The CDR3 contains 13 residues. Germline V gene data show CDR1 as MNHNY and CDR2 as SVGAGI (reference sequence). This CDR3 is CATSRQELYEQYV. CDR3 bases: TGTGCCACCTCAAGACAGGAGCTCTACGAGCAGTACGTC.

In its sample, this clonotype was seen many times. The chain has TRBV11-3 and TRBJ2-1, with D possibly called TRBD1 or TRBD2 (5 bases each). Trimming removed 1 base at V and 1 base at J, with 11 bases between. The CDR3 contains 16 residues. Germline CDR1 SGHNT, CDR2 YENEEA. The CDR3 sequence: CASSLVGTASYNEQFF. As DNA, the CDR3 is TGTGCCAGCAGCTTAGTAGGGACGGCTTCCTACAATGAGCAGTTCTTC.

The chain recombines TRBV6-5 with TRBJ2-1; TRBD1 might be the D (6 bases). In germline, CDR1 is MNHEY, CDR2 SVGAGI. Trimming pared 6 bases from V and 6 bases from J, leaving 15 bases between. This CDR3 comprises 14 residues. The CDR3 is CASRGTSRVNEQFF. The CDR3 DNA reads TGTGCCAGCAGGGGGACAAGCAGGGTCAATGAGCAGTTCTTC.

This clonotype occurred a few times. The gene calls are TRBV6-1 and TRBJ1-1; the match to TRBD1 covers 12 bases. Germline V gene lookup returns CDR1 MNHNS and CDR2 SASEGT. There are 18 residues in the CDR3. V lost 5 bases and J lost 4; bases outside the gene matches: 14. The CDR3 protein is CASSLSPGQGAGSTEAFF. The CDR3 nucleotides are TGTGCCAGCAGTCTAAGTCCGGGACAGGGGGCCGGGAGCACTGAAGCTTTCTTT.

This clonotype was picked up a small number of times. The chain couples TRBV7-9 to TRBJ1-2; the D is unclear. The CDR3 is 14 residues long. Germline CDR1 reads SEHNR; CDR2 reads FQNEAQ (reference sequence). V gave up 6 bases and J gave up 0 bases, with 11 bases separating them. The CDR3 nucleotides are TGTGCCAGCAGTTATGTCCAGGCTAACTATGGCTACACCTTC. Residues: CASSYVQANYGYTF.

This clonotype was observed at least ten times. The chain links TRBV12-3 or TRBV12-4 to TRBJ1-4, with D uncertain. This CDR3 is built from 17 residues. Trimming left V 3 bases short and J 0 bases short, with 14 bases between. CDR3 nucleotide sequence: TGTGCCAGCAGTTTCCGTGCAGGACTTGCAACTAATGAAAAACTGTTTTTT. It codes for CASSFRAGLATNEKLFF.

This clonotype was counted only a few times. The chain uses TRBV11-2 and TRBJ2-1; 9 bases map to TRBD1. Unmatched junction bases numbered 6, after V lost 5 bases and J lost 10 bases. CDR1 and CDR2 from the germline V gene are SGHAT and FQNNGV. The CDR3 contains 13 residues. In nucleotides, the CDR3 is TGTGCCAGCAGCGGGGACAGGGCTCAAGAGCAGTTCTTC. It translates to CASSGDRAQEQFF.

The chain uses TRBV20-1 and TRBJ2-7; tentative D call: TRBD2 (5 bases). CDR1 is DFQATT and CDR2 is SNEGSKA in the germline V gene (reference sequence). The CDR3 contains 14 residues. Trimming removed 6 bases from V and 0 bases from J, with 15 bases in between. The CDR3 region is CSALASGGSYEQYF. CDR3 DNA: TGCAGTGCCCTAGCAAGCGGAGGCTCCTACGAGCAGTACTTC.

This chain joins TRBV28 and TRBJ2-7; TRBD1 matches 9 bases. The junction had 32 bases not matched to a gene; V was cut back by 4 bases and J by 1 base. The CDR3 has 24 amino acids. CDR1 is MDHEN and CDR2 is SYDVKM in the germline V gene. The CDR3: CASSSPPGQGLQLGWSISSYEQYF. In nucleotides, the CDR3 is TGTGCCAGCAGTTCCCCCCCGGGACAGGGACTACAATTAGGGTGGAGCATTTCGTCCTACGAGCAGTACTTC. The variable domain in full, with the rest retrieved from reference TRBV28 and TRBJ2-7, is DVKVTQSSRYLVKRTGEKVFLECVQDMDHENMFWYRQDPGLGLRLIYFSYDVKMKEKGDIPEGYSVSREKKERFSLILESASTNQTSMYLCASSSPPGQGLQLGWSISSYEQYFGPGTRLTVT.

This clonotype came up many times. The V and J genes are TRBV27 and TRBJ1-2, with 7 positions matching TRBD1. This CDR3 is built from 14 residues. CDR1 MNHEY and CDR2 SMNVEV come from the germline V gene (reference sequence). V trimming: 5 bases; J trimming: 2 bases; junction bases outside the gene matches: 5. The CDR3 nucleotides are TGTGCCAGCAGTCCGACAGGGATCAACTATGGCTACACCTTC. Protein sequence: CASSPTGINYGYTF.

The gene calls are TRBV19 and TRBJ1-2; D remains ambiguous. CDR1 is LNHDA, CDR2 SQIVND, per germline (reference sequence). This CDR3 region has 12 residues. With 7 bases removed from V and 6 bases from J, the gap between germline ends came to 12 bases. CDR3 DNA: TGTGCCAGTAAGCGAGGGTTGGATGGCTACACCTTC. Translation: CASKRGLDGYTF.